These 22 T cell receptor beta chains were all obtained from the same sample, sequenced in a study of a mutant IDH1 vaccine in newly diagnosed glioma. What these receptors recognize is not known. The sample's time point: week 23, last vaccination. Every single dose of the vaccine, 300 ug of mutant IDH1 20-mer peptide, came with topical imiquimod. The table came from immunoSEQ multiplex PCR; TCRdb's copy has only in-frame clones and leaves some out. The data show 35,000 to 50,000 clones, approximately 90% seen once. The input for sequencing was PBMCs, taken from a glioma patient whose treatment included an IDH1 peptide vaccine. Source of these receptors: a man aged 45-60 years with glioma.

The J gene is TRBJ2-7, the V gene TRBV10-1; TRBD1 matches 7 bases. The CDR3 is 13 amino acids. V lost 0 bases, J lost 10 bases, and 6 bases stayed unmatched. Looked up from germline, CDR1 is WNHNN and CDR2 is SYGVQD (reference sequence). CDR3 sequence: CASSESTWDSQYF. In DNA form, the CDR3 reads TGCGCCAGCAGTGAGTCTACCTGGGACAGCCAGTACTTC.

The V gene is TRBV29-1, the J gene TRBJ1-1; D may be TRBD1 (5 bases). The CDR3 is made up of 14 amino acids. V lost 2 bases to trimming and J lost 0 bases, with 10 bases between them. Per the germline V gene, CDR1 is SQVTM and CDR2 is ANQGSEA. CDR3 nucleotides: TGCAGCGTTGAACAGGGCTATCTGAACACTGAAGCTTTCTTT. Amino acid sequence: CSVEQGYLNTEAFF.

This clone was counted a few times. The rearrangement joins TRBV4-1 to TRBJ2-1, with TRBD2 matching over 10 bases. Per the germline V gene, CDR1 is MGHRA and CDR2 is YSYEKL. The CDR3 runs to 16 residues. The V gene end was trimmed by 4 bases and the J gene end by 0 bases; junction bases not matched to a gene: 3. CDR3 residues: CASSLLAGASYNEQFF. The CDR3 DNA is TGCGCCAGCAGCCTCCTAGCGGGAGCCTCCTACAATGAGCAGTTCTTC.

The chain combines TRBV10-3 with TRBJ1-1; no definite D call. The germline CDR1 and CDR2 sequences are ENHRY and SYGVKD. This CDR3 comprises 13 residues. V was pared by 2 bases and J by 1 base, with 5 bases between. The CDR3 is CAISEAQNTEAFF. CDR3 DNA: TGTGCCATCAGTGAGGCCCAGAACACTGAAGCTTTCTTT.

This chain links TRBV4-2 with TRBJ2-3, with 13 bases fitting TRBD2. Germline V gene lookup returns CDR1 LGHNA and CDR2 YNFKEQ. The CDR3 is made up of 17 amino acids. The V segment lost 0 bases and the J segment 3 bases; nucleotides outside the gene matches: 3. DNA for the CDR3: TGTGCCAGCAGCCAAGATCTGACTAGCGGGAGGACAGATACGCAGTATTTT. It encodes CASSQDLTSGRTDTQYF.

The rearrangement joins TRBV9 to TRBJ2-2; TRBD1 agrees at 7 bases. Looked up from germline, CDR1 is SGDLS and CDR2 is YYNGEE. This CDR3 has 18 residues. Unmatched junction bases numbered 12, after V lost 3 bases and J lost 1 base. CDR3 protein: CASSGGQVISWNTGELFF. The DNA of the CDR3 is TGTGCCAGCAGCGGCGGACAGGTAATCTCTTGGAACACCGGGGAGCTGTTTTTT.

This CDR3 is CASSYTTGQETQYF. CDR3 DNA sequence: TGTGCCAGCAGCTATACGACAGGGCAAGAGACCCAGTACTTC. This sequence joins TRBV7-9 and TRBJ2-5; 7 nucleotides match TRBD1. Germline CDR1 reads SEHNR; CDR2 reads FQNEAQ (reference sequence). The CDR3 consists of 14 residues. V lost 4 bases and J lost 2; bases outside the gene matches: 4.

This chain joins TRBV11-3 and TRBJ2-1; D not certain. The CDR3 has 13 residues. Trimming shortened V by 1 base and J by 6 bases, and 7 bases separated the two germline ends. Germline V gene data show CDR1 as SGHNT and CDR2 as YENEEA. The CDR3: CASSLAPSNEQFF. The CDR3 bases are TGTGCCAGCAGCTTAGCCCCCTCCAATGAGCAGTTCTTC.

The chain is built from TRBV7-2 and TRBJ1-3; TRBD1 aligns across 7 bases. Germline values: CDR1 SGHTA, CDR2 FQGNSA. The V segment lost 5 bases and the J segment 0 bases; nucleotides outside the gene matches: 4. The CDR3 loop spans 15 amino acids. In nucleotides, the CDR3 is TGTGCCAGCAGCCACGGGACAGCCTCTGGAAACACCATATATTTT. Its protein is CASSHGTASGNTIYF.

V usage is TRBV4-3 and J usage is TRBJ2-5; D unclear. Germline assignment: CDR1 LGHNA and CDR2 YSLEER. The V gene lost 0 bases and the J gene lost 8 bases, with 10 bases spanning the gap. The CDR3 covers 13 residues. The CDR3 DNA reads TGCGCCAGCAGCCAAGAGTCCAGAGCTACCCAGTACTTC. Encoded protein: CASSQESRATQYF.

This chain links TRBV19 with TRBJ1-1; D possibly corresponds to TRBD1 (5 bases). Per germline, CDR1 LNHDA and CDR2 SQIVND (reference sequence). Trimming removed 2 bases from V and 4 bases from J, with 11 bases in between. This CDR3 has 14 residues. This CDR3 is CASSIQGTGTEAFF. CDR3 in DNA: TGTGCCAGTAGTATACAGGGTACGGGCACTGAAGCTTTCTTT.

The chain combines TRBV27 with TRBJ1-5; the D gene is possibly TRBD1 (5 bases). The CDR3 length is 14 residues. V was pared by 5 bases and J by 13 bases, with 21 bases between. The V gene's germline CDR1 is MNHEY and CDR2 SMNVEV (reference sequence). DNA for the CDR3: TGTGCCAGCAGTCCAATGACCCAGGGTTCCGCGCAGCATTTT. This codes for CASSPMTQGSAQHF.

The chain uses TRBV6-4 and TRBJ2-1, with D possibly being TRBD2 (5 bases). The CDR3 covers 13 residues. Trimming cost V 4 bases and J 5 bases, with 9 bases left between them. Germline loops: CDR1 MRHNA, CDR2 SNTAGT. Here the CDR3 DNA reads TGTGCCAGCAGTGCCGGGGAGAACAATGAGCAGTTCTTC. Translation: CASSAGENNEQFF.

This sequence joins TRBV19 and TRBJ2-3; 9 bases are a match to TRBD1. V lost 5 bases to trimming and J lost 2 bases; unmatched junction nucleotides: 5. This CDR3 is 15 amino acids long. Looked up from germline, CDR1 is LNHDA and CDR2 is SQIVND (reference sequence). The CDR3 sequence: CASSDRGINTDTQYF. CDR3 DNA sequence: TGTGCCAGTAGTGACAGGGGGATAAACACAGATACGCAGTATTTT.

The chain uses TRBV5-6 and TRBJ2-5, with D possibly being TRBD2 (7 bases). This CDR3 has 13 amino acids. Germline-derived CDR1 and CDR2 are SGHDT and YYEEEE. Deletions cut 4 bases from V and 5 bases from J, with 12 bases between. CDR3 amino acids: CASSARGRETQYF. The CDR3 nucleotides are TGTGCCAGCAGCGCGCGGGGGCGGGAGACCCAGTACTTC. The full variable domain, with the rest looked up from reference TRBV5-6 and TRBJ2-5, is DAGVTQSPTHLIKTRGQQVTLRCSPKSGHDTVSWYQQALGQGPQFIFQYYEEEERQRGNFPDRFSGHQFPNYSSELNVNALLLGDSALYLCASSARGRETQYFGPGTRLLVL.

This sequence joins TRBV28 and TRBJ1-5; 8 nucleotides align to TRBD1. This CDR3 spans 14 amino acids. J lost 4 bases, V lost 7 bases, and 6 bases had no gene match. Germline V CDR1 and CDR2: MDHEN, SYDVKM. This CDR3 is CASKPGGANQPQHF. The CDR3 DNA is TGTGCCAGCAAGCCAGGGGGCGCAAATCAGCCCCAGCATTTT.

The chain is built from TRBV27 and TRBJ1-1; D not resolved. Germline lookup yields CDR1 MNHEY and CDR2 SMNVEV (reference sequence). The ends were cut back, 2 bases at V and 4 bases at J, with 17 bases in the middle. The CDR3 totals 16 residues. CDR3 loop: CASSLKSREIGTEAFF. The CDR3 DNA sequence: TGTGCCAGCAGTTTAAAGAGTCGGGAGATTGGCACTGAAGCTTTCTTT.

V and J are TRBV5-4 and TRBJ1-2; D not certain. From germline, CDR1 is SGHNT and CDR2 YYREEE (reference sequence). The CDR3 is 13 amino acids. The V gene lost 4 bases and the J gene lost 6 bases, with 13 bases spanning the gap. This CDR3 is CASSHNKADGYTF. The CDR3, as DNA: TGTGCCAGCAGCCATAACAAAGCGGATGGCTACACCTTC.

V gene TRBV5-1 combines with J gene TRBJ2-3; D unclear. The germline V and J ends were trimmed by 1 base and 2 bases, with 8 bases remaining between them. The germline V gene has CDR1 SGHRS and CDR2 YFSETQ. The CDR3 sequence is 14 residues long. The CDR3 region is CASSLTGPTDTQYF. The DNA for the CDR3 is TGCGCCAGCAGCTTGACGGGCCCCACAGATACGCAGTATTTT.

The chain links TRBV7-8 to TRBJ1-2, with TRBD1 matching over 7 bases. The CDR3 is 13 amino acids. V shed 5 bases, J shed 2 bases, and the junction held 2 bases outside the gene matches. CDR1 and CDR2 from the germline V gene are SGHVS and FQNEAQ. CDR3 coding DNA: TGTGCCAGCAGCGCCAGGGGGAACTATGGCTACACCTTC. Encoded protein: CASSARGNYGYTF.

The J gene is TRBJ2-1, the V gene TRBV29-1; D is perhaps TRBD1 (6 bases). The CDR3 loop spans 11 amino acids. In germline, CDR1 is SQVTM, CDR2 ANQGSEA. V was trimmed by 2 bases and J by 16 bases, leaving 15 bases between them. The CDR3 sequence: CSVEMQGRSFF. The CDR3 DNA follows: TGCAGCGTTGAAATGCAGGGGCGGAGTTTCTTC.

The genes are TRBV2 and TRBJ1-4; no reliable D call. The germline CDR1 and CDR2 sequences are SNHLY and FYNNEI. This CDR3 is built from 13 residues. V lost 6 bases and J lost 6, with 11 bases in between. CDR3 residues: CASRNNGYEKLFF. For the CDR3, the DNA is TGTGCCAGCAGAAACAACGGTTATGAAAAACTGTTTTTT.